The 27 T cell receptor beta chains below come from one sample, sequenced in a study of blood T cell repertoires in COVID-19. Clones were read by immunoSEQ multiplex PCR, and TCRdb kept only the in-frame ones, dropping some. The sample contains under 50,000 clones, 82% of which appear only once. Sequenced: peripheral blood. The receptors stem from a man aged 35 to 55 with acute or convalescent COVID-19.

The chain recombines TRBV6-5 with TRBJ1-2; D is unresolved. Between the trimmed V and J ends, which lost 4 bases and 8 bases, there was a span of 17 bases. There are 14 residues in the CDR3. Germline CDR1 and CDR2: MNHEY and SVGAGI. CDR3 loop: CASSSSLLRSGYTF. DNA of the CDR3: TGTGCCAGCAGTTCGAGTCTCCTTCGGTCCGGCTACACCTTC.

This clone has only a few counts. This sequence joins TRBV3-1 (or the pseudogene TRBV3-2) and TRBJ2-7, with 7 bases that match TRBD1. V was clipped by 0 bases and J by 6 bases; unmatched bases: 8. The CDR3 has 15 amino acids. CDR1 LGHDT and CDR2 YNNKEL come from the germline V gene (reference sequence). This CDR3 reads CASSQDLGQVSEQYF. The CDR3 DNA sequence: TGTGCCAGCAGCCAAGATCTTGGACAGGTCAGCGAGCAGTACTTC.

V usage is TRBV11-2 and J usage is TRBJ2-1; D uncertain. Germline loops: CDR1 SGHAT, CDR2 FQNNGV. CDR3 length equals 12 residues. Trimming took 3 bases from V and 6 from J, leaving 6 bases between them. The CDR3 DNA is TGTGCCAGCAGCTTCACTACCAATGAGCAGTTCTTC. As protein: CASSFTTNEQFF.

CDR3 loop: CASSSLDRGPETQYF. The CDR3 bases are TGTGCCAGCAGCTCGCTAGACAGGGGTCCAGAGACCCAGTACTTC. V is TRBV7-6 and J is TRBJ2-5, with 8 positions matching TRBD1. Germline V gene lookup returns CDR1 SGHVS and CDR2 FNYEAQ. Trimming took 4 bases from V and 4 from J; bases not matched to a gene: 8. CDR3 length: 15 residues.

The chain carries TRBV7-2 and TRBJ2-7, with D hard to call. The germline V gene encodes CDR1 SGHTA and CDR2 FQGNSA. This CDR3 is built from 13 residues. V shed 5 bases and J shed 6 bases, with 14 bases lying between them. Written as DNA, the CDR3 is TGTGCCAGCAGCCGGGTTTATTACGGCGAGCAGTACTTC. This encodes CASSRVYYGEQYF.

This rearrangement joins TRBV24-1 to TRBJ2-5, with D possibly matching TRBD2 (6 bases). Germline V CDR1 and CDR2: KGHDR, SFDVKD. V lost 1 base and J 2 bases, leaving 7 bases between the germline ends. CDR3 size: 14 residues. The CDR3 nucleotides read TGTGCCACCAGTGATTTTGGGGGGCAAGAGACCCAGTACTTC. Its protein is CATSDFGGQETQYF.

The gene calls are TRBV5-1 and TRBJ2-5; D may be TRBD2 (7 bases). CDR3 length equals 17 residues. The germline gives CDR1 SGHRS, CDR2 YFSETQ. Trimming cost V 4 bases and J 3 bases, with 22 bases left between them. The CDR3 nucleotides read TGCGCCAGCAGCCTAGGGGGGGCCGGATTAGAGAAAGAGACCCAGTACTTC. Protein product: CASSLGGAGLEKETQYF.

The J gene is TRBJ2-3, the V gene TRBV4-1; 9 bases agree with TRBD2. V lost 0 bases to trimming and J lost 6 bases; unmatched junction nucleotides: 13. The germline V gene encodes CDR1 MGHRA and CDR2 YSYEKL. The CDR3 runs 18 residues. CDR3 nucleotides: TGCGCCAGCAGCCAAGAGCGGGGAGGCGGGGGGGCCGGGGATACGCAGTATTTT. Translated, it gives CASSQERGGGGAGDTQYF.

This CDR3 reads CASSPETGLSYEQYF. In nucleotides, the CDR3 is TGTGCCAGCAGCCCCGAAACGGGGTTATCCTACGAGCAGTACTTC. The V gene is TRBV7-6, the J gene TRBJ2-7; D may be TRBD2 (5 bases). Germline values: CDR1 SGHVS, CDR2 FNYEAQ. The CDR3 loop spans 15 amino acids. V was shortened by 5 bases and J by 1 base, with 15 bases between the two germline ends.

This sequence joins TRBV6-2 or TRBV6-3 and TRBJ2-1; a possible D gene is TRBD1 (6 bases). Germline CDR1 and CDR2: MNHEY and SVGEGT. V was cut by 5 bases and J by 5 bases, with 13 bases left in between. This CDR3 is built from 14 residues. The CDR3 spells CASSLDSLDNEQFF. The CDR3 nucleotides are TGTGCCAGCAGTCTGGACAGTTTAGACAATGAGCAGTTCTTC.

This clone was seen just once. The V call is TRBV25-1, the J call TRBJ1-2; no firm D call. Germline assignment: CDR1 MGHDK and CDR2 SYGVNS. This CDR3 region has 12 residues. V was pared by 4 bases and J by 8 bases, with 11 bases between. The CDR3 here is CASSGGLRGYTF. DNA for the CDR3: TGTGCCAGCAGTGGCGGACTCCGGGGCTACACCTTC.

This clone has more than one count but fewer than ten. CDR3 bases: TGTGCCAGCAGCTTCCAGCCCGACAGGGGTGGCGACGAGCAGTACTTC. The encoded protein is CASSFQPDRGGDEQYF. This sequence joins TRBV7-2 and TRBJ2-7, with 8 bases lining up with TRBD1. The CDR3 is 16 amino acids. V was clipped by 3 bases and J by 5 bases; unmatched bases: 12. Germline V gene sequence: CDR1 SGHTA, CDR2 FQGNSA.

This clone was picked up a small number of times. This chain uses TRBV27 with TRBJ2-2; D is possibly TRBD1 (5 bases). Deletions cut 3 bases from V and 6 bases from J, with 17 bases between. The CDR3 is 16 residues long. Germline lookup yields CDR1 MNHEY and CDR2 SMNVEV (reference sequence). The CDR3 loop reads CASSLFSRVRAGELFF. CDR3 DNA sequence: TGTGCCAGCAGTTTGTTTTCCAGGGTCCGTGCCGGGGAGCTGTTTTTT.

This sequence joins TRBV2 and TRBJ2-7; D may be TRBD2 (6 bases). There are 13 residues in the CDR3. V shed 8 bases and J shed 6 bases, with 17 bases lying between them. CDR1 SNHLY and CDR2 FYNNEI come from the germline V gene. The CDR3 reads CASEAGGGREQYF. The CDR3, as DNA: TGTGCCAGCGAGGCCGGGGGAGGACGCGAGCAGTACTTC.

V is TRBV30 and J is TRBJ1-5; D uncertain. Per germline, CDR1 GTSNPN and CDR2 SVGIG (reference sequence). This CDR3 has 13 residues. The V and J ends lost 1 base and 4 bases respectively, with 8 bases between them. The CDR3 is CAWSGPGNQPQHF. The CDR3, as DNA: TGTGCCTGGAGTGGGCCGGGGAATCAGCCCCAGCATTTT.

The chain carries TRBV20-1 and TRBJ2-3; D may be TRBD1 (5 bases). The CDR3 runs to 13 residues. The germline gives CDR1 DFQATT, CDR2 SNEGSKA (reference sequence). With 3 bases removed from V and 4 bases from J, the gap between germline ends came to 11 bases. The chain's CDR3 is CSASAGWPDTQYF. CDR3 in DNA: TGCAGTGCTAGTGCAGGGTGGCCAGATACGCAGTATTTT.

The chain has TRBV7-6 and TRBJ2-1; 7 bases fit TRBD1. Per the germline V gene, CDR1 is SGHVS and CDR2 is FNYEAQ. J lost 1 base, V lost 3 bases, and 6 bases had no gene match. The CDR3 contains 16 residues. In DNA form, the CDR3 reads TGTGCCAGCAGCTTCGAGACAGGGCCATCCTACAATGAGCAGTTCTTC. Translated, it gives CASSFETGPSYNEQFF.

This sequence joins TRBV7-9 and TRBJ1-2, with D possibly matching TRBD1 (6 bases). Germline-derived CDR1 and CDR2 are SEHNR and FQNEAQ (reference sequence). With 3 bases removed from V and 8 bases from J, the gap between germline ends came to 10 bases. The CDR3 has 12 residues. The CDR3 protein is CASSFPGVGYTF. The CDR3 DNA follows: TGTGCCAGCAGCTTTCCAGGGGTCGGCTACACCTTC.

This clone was observed a few times. The chain employs TRBV3-1 (or the pseudogene TRBV3-2) and TRBJ2-7; TRBD1 is a possible D gene (5 bases). The CDR3 extends over 14 amino acids. The V end was cut by 5 bases, the J end by 5 bases, with 16 bases between. Per germline, CDR1 LGHDT and CDR2 YNNKEL (reference sequence). CDR3 DNA: TGTGCCAGCAGCTCGGACACCCGGCGGAACGAGCAGTACTTC. This sequence encodes CASSSDTRRNEQYF.

The J gene is TRBJ1-1, the V gene TRBV28; D gene ambiguous. CDR3 size: 17 residues. Germline CDR1 MDHEN, CDR2 SYDVKM. V was trimmed by 4 bases and J by 3 bases, leaving 21 bases between them. As DNA, the CDR3 is TGTGCCAGCAGTTCCGGCGATCTAGCTGGAGGATACACTGAAGCTTTCTTT. Its protein is CASSSGDLAGGYTEAFF.

The chain recombines TRBV29-1 with TRBJ2-7, with D perhaps TRBD1 (7 bases). Germline CDR1 SQVTM, CDR2 ANQGSEA. The CDR3 is 14 amino acids. The CDR3 region has the DNA TGCAGTGAGACAGGGAGGTGCCCGTTCTACGAGCAGTACTTC. Translating gives CSETGRCPFYEQYF.

This chain joins TRBV5-1 and TRBJ2-1; 10 positions match TRBD2. After removal of 2 bases from V and 9 bases from J, the junction contained 8 bases not matched to a gene. Germline V gene lookup returns CDR1 SGHRS and CDR2 YFSETQ. This CDR3 has 15 residues. This CDR3 is CASSFLSGGATEQFF. Written as DNA, the CDR3 is TGCGCCAGCAGCTTCTTAAGCGGGGGGGCCACTGAGCAGTTCTTC.

The chain couples TRBV3-1 (or the pseudogene TRBV3-2) to TRBJ2-1, with 14 bases that match TRBD2. The CDR3 runs 14 residues. The junction had 2 bases not matched to a gene; V was cut back by 3 bases and J by 10 bases. CDR1 is LGHDT and CDR2 is YNNKEL in the germline V gene (reference sequence). CDR3 protein: CASSHGLAGGEQFF. The CDR3 coding sequence is TGTGCCAGCAGCCATGGACTAGCGGGGGGAGAGCAGTTCTTC.

The chain carries TRBV13 and TRBJ2-1, with 8 bases that match TRBD2. The CDR3 totals 15 residues. CDR1 and CDR2 (germline): PRHDT, FYEKMQ (reference sequence). The trim removed 5 bases at V and 3 bases at J, leaving 6 bases unmatched. The CDR3 here is CASSVTSGLYNEQFF. CDR3 coding DNA: TGTGCCAGCAGCGTCACTAGCGGACTCTACAATGAGCAGTTCTTC.

The chain couples TRBV19 to TRBJ1-5, with D possibly being TRBD1 (6 bases). The V end lost 5 bases, the J end lost 2 bases, and 19 bases lay between the germline ends. Germline V lookup: CDR1 LNHDA, CDR2 SQIVND (reference sequence). This CDR3 is built from 17 residues. This CDR3 is CASSVTGRGDRNQPQHF. The CDR3 DNA reads as TGTGCCAGTAGTGTAACAGGGAGAGGGGATCGCAATCAGCCCCAGCATTTT.

This chain uses TRBV7-2 with TRBJ2-3, with 9 nucleotides matching TRBD2. The CDR3 is 19 amino acids. The V gene's germline CDR1 is SGHTA and CDR2 FQGNSA. The V segment lost 2 bases and the J segment 4 bases; nucleotides outside the gene matches: 16. CDR3 protein: CASSLRSTTAGGGADTQYF. DNA of the CDR3: TGTGCCAGCAGCTTACGGAGCACAACAGCGGGGGGAGGAGCAGATACGCAGTATTTT.

This clone appeared once. The CDR3 here is CASSRYRREAEKLFF. The CDR3, as DNA: TGTGCCAGTTCCCGATATAGGAGGGAAGCTGAAAAACTGTTTTTT. The chain is built from TRBV19 and TRBJ1-4; no clear D. Germline V gene sequence: CDR1 LNHDA, CDR2 SQIVND (reference sequence). CDR3 length: 15 amino acids. Trimming cost V 8 bases and J 7 bases, with 20 bases left between them. The variable domain in full, completed from reference TRBV19 and TRBJ1-4, reads DGGITQSPKYLFRKEGQNVTLSCEQNLNHDAMYWYRQDPGQGLRLIYYSQIVNDFQKGDIAEGYSVSREKKESFPLTVTSAQKNPTAFYLCASSRYRREAEKLFFGSGTQLSVL.